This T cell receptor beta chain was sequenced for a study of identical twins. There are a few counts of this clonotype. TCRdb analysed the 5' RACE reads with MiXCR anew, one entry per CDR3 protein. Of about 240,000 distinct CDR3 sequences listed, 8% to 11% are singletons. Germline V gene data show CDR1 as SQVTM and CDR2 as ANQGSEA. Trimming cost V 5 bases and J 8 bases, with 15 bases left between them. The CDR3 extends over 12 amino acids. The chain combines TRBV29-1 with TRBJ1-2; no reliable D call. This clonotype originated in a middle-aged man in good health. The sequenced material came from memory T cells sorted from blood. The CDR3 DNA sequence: TGCAGCGTTACTGACGGAATAAAAGGCTACACCTTC. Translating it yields CSVTDGIKGYTF.